This T cell receptor (beta chain) is from a study of molecular identifiers for immune sequencing clone quantification. The CDR3 is 13 residues long. The V and J ends lost 3 bases and 11 bases, in that order; junction bases with no gene match: 9. Germline V gene data show CDR1 as LGHNA and CDR2 as YSLEER. The sample holds many counts of this clonotype. TCRdb redid the calling of the PCR reads with MiXCR, one entry per CDR3 protein. The sample holds more than 70,000 distinct CDR3 sequences, around 23% seen once. V gene TRBV4-3 combines with J gene TRBJ1-1; 7 bases are shared with TRBD1. The source material was naive CD8+ T cells from blood, with Jurkat cell RNA spiked in. Subset described: FACS-sorted CD8+CD4-CCR7+CD45RA+ naive T cells. The receptor comes from a human donor in good health. Some libraries in this study had Jurkat cell RNA spiked in. Written as DNA, the CDR3 is TGCGCCAGCAGCCAGGCCATGGGGACAGTTGCTTTCTTT. Amino acid sequence: CASSQAMGTVAFF.